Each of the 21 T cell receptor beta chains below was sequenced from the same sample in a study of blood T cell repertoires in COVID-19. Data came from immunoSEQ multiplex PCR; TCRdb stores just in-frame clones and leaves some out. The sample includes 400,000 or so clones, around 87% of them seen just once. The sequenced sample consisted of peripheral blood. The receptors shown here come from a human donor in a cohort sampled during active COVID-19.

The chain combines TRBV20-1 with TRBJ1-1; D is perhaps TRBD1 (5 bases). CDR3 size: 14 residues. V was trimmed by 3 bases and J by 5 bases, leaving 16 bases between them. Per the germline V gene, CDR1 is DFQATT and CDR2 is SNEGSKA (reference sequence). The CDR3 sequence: CSASRSLGGTEAFF. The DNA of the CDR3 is TGCAGTGCTAGTAGGAGCCTGGGGGGGACTGAAGCTTTCTTT.

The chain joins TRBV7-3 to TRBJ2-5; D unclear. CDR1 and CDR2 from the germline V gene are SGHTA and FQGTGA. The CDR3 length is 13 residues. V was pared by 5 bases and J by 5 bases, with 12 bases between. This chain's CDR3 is CASSEVPFETQYF. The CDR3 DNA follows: TGTGCCAGCAGCGAGGTCCCTTTTGAGACCCAGTACTTC.

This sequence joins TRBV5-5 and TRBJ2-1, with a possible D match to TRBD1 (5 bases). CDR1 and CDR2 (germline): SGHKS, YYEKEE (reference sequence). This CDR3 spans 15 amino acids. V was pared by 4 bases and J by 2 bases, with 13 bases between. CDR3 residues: CASSLRQFPYNEQFF. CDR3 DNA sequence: TGTGCCAGCAGCCTCCGACAGTTCCCCTACAATGAGCAGTTCTTC. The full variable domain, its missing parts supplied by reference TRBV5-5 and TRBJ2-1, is DAGVTQSPTHLIKTRGQQVTLRCSPISGHKSVSWYQQVLGQGPQFIFQYYEKEERGRGNFPDRFSARQFPNYSSELNVNALLLGDSALYLCASSLRQFPYNEQFFGPGTRLTVL.

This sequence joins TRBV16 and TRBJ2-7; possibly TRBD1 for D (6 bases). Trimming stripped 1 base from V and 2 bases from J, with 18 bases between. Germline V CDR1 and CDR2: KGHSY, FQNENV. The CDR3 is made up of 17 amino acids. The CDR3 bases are TGTGCCAGCAGCCAATTTACCGGGACACAGACAACCTACGAGCAGTACTTC. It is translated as CASSQFTGTQTTYEQYF.

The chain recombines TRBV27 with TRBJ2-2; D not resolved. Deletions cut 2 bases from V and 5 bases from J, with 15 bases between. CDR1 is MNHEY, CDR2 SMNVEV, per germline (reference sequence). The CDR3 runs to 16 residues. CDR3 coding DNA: TGTGCCAGCAGTTTAAACACAGCTGCAAAAACCGGGGAGCTGTTTTTT. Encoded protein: CASSLNTAAKTGELFF.

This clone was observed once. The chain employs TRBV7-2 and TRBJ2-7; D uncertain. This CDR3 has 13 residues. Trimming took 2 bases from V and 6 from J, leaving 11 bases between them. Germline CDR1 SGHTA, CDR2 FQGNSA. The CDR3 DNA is TGTGCCAGCAGCTTACATGTCCGGAGCGAGCAGTACTTC. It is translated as CASSLHVRSEQYF.

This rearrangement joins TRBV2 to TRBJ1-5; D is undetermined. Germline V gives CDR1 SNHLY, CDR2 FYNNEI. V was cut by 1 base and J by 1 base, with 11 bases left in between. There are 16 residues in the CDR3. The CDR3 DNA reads TGTGCCAGCAGTGAAGGCCCGGGTATGAGCAATCAGCCCCAGCATTTT. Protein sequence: CASSEGPGMSNQPQHF.

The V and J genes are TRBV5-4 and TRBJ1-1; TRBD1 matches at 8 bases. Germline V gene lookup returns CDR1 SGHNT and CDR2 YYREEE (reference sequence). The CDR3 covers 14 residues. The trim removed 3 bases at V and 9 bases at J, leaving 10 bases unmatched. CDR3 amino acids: CASSSSDREGQAFF. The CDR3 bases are TGTGCCAGCAGCTCCTCGGACAGGGAAGGCCAAGCTTTCTTT.

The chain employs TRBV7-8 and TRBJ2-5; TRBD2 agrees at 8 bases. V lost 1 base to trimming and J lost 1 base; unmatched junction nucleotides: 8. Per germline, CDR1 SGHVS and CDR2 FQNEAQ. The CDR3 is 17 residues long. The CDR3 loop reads CASSLVRLAGLQETQYF. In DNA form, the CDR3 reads TGTGCCAGCAGCTTAGTAAGGCTAGCGGGCCTCCAAGAGACCCAGTACTTC.

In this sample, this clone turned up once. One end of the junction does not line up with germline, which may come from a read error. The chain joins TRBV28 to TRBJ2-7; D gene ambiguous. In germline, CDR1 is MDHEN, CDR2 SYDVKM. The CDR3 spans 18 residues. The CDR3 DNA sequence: TGTGCCAGCAGTCCGCCGCGAGGCCCGACCAGTCTCCCTTTATACCCGATCTTC. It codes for CASSPPRGPTSLPLYPIF. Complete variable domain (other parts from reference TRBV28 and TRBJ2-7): DVKVTQSSRYLVKRTGEKVFLECVQDMDHENMFWYRQDPGLGLRLIYFSYDVKMKEKGDIPEGYSVSREKKERFSLILESASTNQTSMYLCASSPPRGPTSLPLYPIFGPGTRLTVT.

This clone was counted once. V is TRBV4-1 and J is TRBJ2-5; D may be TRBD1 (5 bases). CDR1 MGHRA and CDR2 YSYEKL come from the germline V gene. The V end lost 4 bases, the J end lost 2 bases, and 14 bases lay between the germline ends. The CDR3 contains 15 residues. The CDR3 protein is CASSRTMIPQETQYF. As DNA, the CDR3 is TGCGCCAGCAGCCGGACAATGATCCCTCAAGAGACCCAGTACTTC.

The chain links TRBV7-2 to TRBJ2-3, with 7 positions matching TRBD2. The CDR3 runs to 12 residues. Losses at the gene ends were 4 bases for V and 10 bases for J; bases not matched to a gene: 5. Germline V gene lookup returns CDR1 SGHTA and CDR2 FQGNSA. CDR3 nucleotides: TGTGCCAGCAGCTCACTCGGACTAGCGCAGTATTTT. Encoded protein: CASSSLGLAQYF.

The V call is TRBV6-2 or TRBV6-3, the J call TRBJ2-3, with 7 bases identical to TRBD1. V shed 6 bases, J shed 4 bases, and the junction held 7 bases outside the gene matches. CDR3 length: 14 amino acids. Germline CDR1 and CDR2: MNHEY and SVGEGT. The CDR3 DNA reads TGTGCCAGCAGCTTAGGGGGCGACCCAGATACGCAGTATTTT. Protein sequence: CASSLGGDPDTQYF.

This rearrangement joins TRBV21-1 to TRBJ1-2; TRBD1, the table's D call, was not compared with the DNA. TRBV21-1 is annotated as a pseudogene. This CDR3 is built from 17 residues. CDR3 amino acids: CASSNQTGRVLRYGYTF. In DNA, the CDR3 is TGTGCCAGCAGCAATCAGACAGGCCGAGTCTTGCGCTATGGCTACACCTTC.

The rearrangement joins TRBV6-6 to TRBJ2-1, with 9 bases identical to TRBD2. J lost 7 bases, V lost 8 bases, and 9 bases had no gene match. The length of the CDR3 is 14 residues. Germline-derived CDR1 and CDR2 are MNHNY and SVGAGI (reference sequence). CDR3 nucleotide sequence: TGTGCCAGCTACAGAGCGGGAGGTAGGAATGAGCAGTTCTTC. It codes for CASYRAGGRNEQFF.

CDR3 nucleotides: TGTGCCAGCAGCTTAAGCCAGGGGATCTCCGATGGCTACACCTTC. Protein product: CASSLSQGISDGYTF. The V call is TRBV7-6, the J call TRBJ1-2; D may be TRBD1 (6 bases). Germline assignment: CDR1 SGHVS and CDR2 FNYEAQ. Deletions cut 2 bases from V and 6 bases from J, with 16 bases between. The CDR3 is 15 amino acids. Variable domain in full (rest from reference TRBV7-6 and TRBJ1-2): GAGVSQSPRYKVTKRGQDVALRCDPISGHVSLYWYRQALGQGPEFLTYFNYEAQQDKSGLPNDRFSAERPEGSISTLTIQRTEQRDSAMYRCASSLSQGISDGYTFGSGTRLTVV.

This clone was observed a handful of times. CDR3 residues: CASRSQGELSYEQYF. The CDR3 nucleotides are TGCGCCAGCAGATCGCAGGGCGAACTCTCCTACGAGCAGTACTTC. V is TRBV4-1 and J is TRBJ2-7; D might be TRBD1 (5 bases). V lost 6 bases, J lost 0 bases, and 15 bases lay in between. The germline CDR1 and CDR2 sequences are MGHRA and YSYEKL. This CDR3 spans 15 amino acids.

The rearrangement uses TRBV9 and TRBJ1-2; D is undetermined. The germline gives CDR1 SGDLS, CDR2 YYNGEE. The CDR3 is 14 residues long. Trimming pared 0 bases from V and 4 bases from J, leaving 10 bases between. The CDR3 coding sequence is TGTGCCAGCAGCGTAGGGGTAGAGGTCTATGGCTACACCTTC. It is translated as CASSVGVEVYGYTF.

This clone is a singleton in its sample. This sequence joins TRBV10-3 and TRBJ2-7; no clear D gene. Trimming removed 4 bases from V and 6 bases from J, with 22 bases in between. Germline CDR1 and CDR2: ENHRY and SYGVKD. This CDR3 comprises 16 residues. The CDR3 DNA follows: TGTGCCATCAGTGGGCTAGGAACGGCTCCTACGGGCGAGCAGTACTTC. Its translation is CAISGLGTAPTGEQYF.

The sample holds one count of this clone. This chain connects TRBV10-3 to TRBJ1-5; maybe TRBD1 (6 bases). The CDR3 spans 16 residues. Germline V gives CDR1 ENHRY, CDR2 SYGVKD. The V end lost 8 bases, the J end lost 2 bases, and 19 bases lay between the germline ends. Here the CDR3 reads CAIQIFRGGGNQPQHF. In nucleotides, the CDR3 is TGTGCCATCCAAATTTTCCGAGGGGGTGGCAATCAGCCCCAGCATTTT.

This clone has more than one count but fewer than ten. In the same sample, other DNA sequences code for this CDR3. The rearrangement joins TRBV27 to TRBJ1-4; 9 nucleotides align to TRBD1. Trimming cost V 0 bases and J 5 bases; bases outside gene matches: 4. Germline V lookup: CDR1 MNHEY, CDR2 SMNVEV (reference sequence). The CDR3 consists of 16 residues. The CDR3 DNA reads TGTGCCAGCAGTTTATCGTGGACAGGGGTCAATGAAAAACTGTTTTTT. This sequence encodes CASSLSWTGVNEKLFF.